A single sample is the source of the 17 T cell receptor beta chains below, sequenced in a study of T cells in Graves' hyperthyroidism and ophthalmopathy (dated by TCRdb to between 2019 and 2020). Libraries came from multiplex PCR. Reads for this sample came from an Illumina HiSeq 2000. Amplification of TCR beta CDR3 regions was carried out from RNA transcripts. The TCR CDR3 was subjected to a first round of RT-PCR using the HTBI primer set and the Qiagen OneStep RT-PCR kit. Starting from the raw public reads, TCRdb applied fastp trimming at Q25, assembled clones with MiXCR and retained in-frame beta chains. Each entry merges the rows of one CDR3 protein and shows their most common DNA and genes. This sample is represented by approximately 370,000 distinct CDR3 sequences; about 18% of them were singletons. The ten largest clones represent roughly 35% of the sample. Sequenced input: blood. These receptors were taken from a woman aged 25 to 39 with Graves' hyperthyroidism that later progressed to Graves' ophthalmopathy.

This clonotype has more than one count but fewer than ten. The gene calls are TRBV6-1 and TRBJ1-6, with TRBD1 as a possible D gene (5 bases). Trimming removed 6 bases at V and 14 bases at J, with 14 bases between. This CDR3 contains 12 residues. CDR1 is MNHNS and CDR2 is SASEGT in the germline V gene. CDR3 residues: CASRADSSALHF. CDR3 DNA: TGTGCCAGCAGAGCTGACAGTTCGGCCCTCCACTTT.

This clonotype has at least ten counts. This chain joins TRBV5-1 and TRBJ2-7, with 9 nucleotides matching TRBD1. V lost 4 bases, J lost 7 bases, and 18 bases stayed unmatched. Per the germline V gene, CDR1 is SGHRS and CDR2 is YFSETQ. The CDR3 loop spans 17 amino acids. CDR3 region: CASSKGQGGLVVREQYF. The CDR3 nucleotides read TGCGCCAGCAGCAAGGGACAGGGTGGTCTAGTCGTCCGGGAGCAGTACTTC.

This clonotype was seen repeatedly, ten times or more. V usage is TRBV4-1 and J usage is TRBJ2-7; TRBD1 agrees at 8 bases. Germline V gives CDR1 MGHRA, CDR2 YSYEKL. There are 16 residues in the CDR3. The V and J ends lost 1 base and 1 base, in that order; junction bases with no gene match: 6. CDR3: CASSQARGQASYEQYF. CDR3 nucleotide sequence: TGCGCCAGCAGCCAAGCTCGGGGACAGGCTTCCTACGAGCAGTACTTC.

This clonotype was picked up many times. The chain links TRBV10-3 to TRBJ2-7, with D perhaps TRBD2 (5 bases). Germline V gene data show CDR1 as ENHRY and CDR2 as SYGVKD. With 10 bases removed from V and 2 bases from J, the gap between germline ends came to 18 bases. CDR3 length equals 14 residues. This CDR3 reads CATTDWSGTYEQYF. The CDR3 DNA sequence: TGTGCCACCACTGACTGGAGCGGTACCTACGAGCAGTACTTC.

This chain joins TRBV11-2 and TRBJ1-3; the D gene is possibly TRBD1 (6 bases). Germline assignment: CDR1 SGHAT and CDR2 FQNNGV. V was cut by 4 bases and J by 7 bases, with 8 bases left in between. The length of the CDR3 is 12 residues. CDR3 nucleotides: TGTGCCAGCAGCTGGAGGGGGAACACCATATATTTT. Translating it yields CASSWRGNTIYF.

This clonotype showed up many times. The rearrangement joins TRBV12-3 or TRBV12-4 to TRBJ1-1; no firm D call. The length of the CDR3 is 14 residues. Trimming cost V 7 bases and J 10 bases, with 22 bases left between them. CDR3 amino acids: CASTVGGPGLGAFF. The CDR3 DNA reads TGTGCCAGCACCGTAGGAGGTCCCGGCTTGGGAGCTTTCTTT.

In its sample, this clonotype was seen many times. The CDR3 DNA reads TGTGCCAGCCGAATGCTGGGCGGGAGGGGGAATGAGCAGTTCTTC. Protein product: CASRMLGGRGNEQFF. The gene calls are TRBV3-1 and TRBJ2-1; the match to TRBD2 covers 9 bases. Per the germline V gene, CDR1 is LGHDT and CDR2 is YNNKEL (reference sequence). The CDR3 runs 15 residues. J was trimmed by 7 bases and V by 8 bases; bases with no gene match: 12.

This clonotype was picked up a small number of times. This chain uses TRBV19 with TRBJ2-1, with 9 bases lining up with TRBD1. V trimming: 10 bases; J trimming: 6 bases; junction bases outside the gene matches: 10. The length of the CDR3 is 14 residues. Germline V lookup: CDR1 LNHDA, CDR2 SQIVND (reference sequence). CDR3 residues: CATRGDRAGNEQFF. CDR3 bases: TGTGCCACCCGGGGGGACAGGGCGGGCAATGAGCAGTTCTTC.

Concerning this clonotype itself: A much more abundant neighbour one base away suggests this may be a read error. The rearrangement uses TRBV18 and TRBJ2-3; possible D gene TRBD2, 5 bases. CDR3 size: 16 residues. Germline values: CDR1 KGHSH, CDR2 LQKENI. CDR3 sequence: CASSPRGRVPTNTQYF. DNA of the CDR3: TGTGCCAGCTCACCACGAGGGCGTGTTCCCACAAATACGCAGTATTTT.

The rearrangement joins TRBV27 to TRBJ2-2, with D possibly being TRBD1 (6 bases). CDR1 is MNHEY and CDR2 is SMNVEV in the germline V gene (reference sequence). This CDR3 has 18 residues. The V end was cut by 4 bases, the J end by 5 bases, with 23 bases between. The CDR3 nucleotides read TGTGCCAGCAGTTGGGGACATCTCGCAGGGCTAAGAACCGGGGAGCTGTTTTTT. This sequence encodes CASSWGHLAGLRTGELFF.

The rearrangement uses TRBV10-2 and TRBJ1-6, with 8 bases lining up with TRBD1. The germline gives CDR1 WSHSY, CDR2 SAAADI. Trimming cost V 8 bases and J 10 bases; bases outside gene matches: 13. CDR3 length: 15 residues. The CDR3 region has the DNA TGCGCCAGCTTATCCGACAGGGGACCTTGGTCACCCCTCCACTTT. Translation gives CASLSDRGPWSPLHF.

The table lists this clonotype with many counts. The chain joins TRBV20-1 to TRBJ2-5; 7 nucleotides match TRBD1. This CDR3 is 15 amino acids long. Germline V gene data show CDR1 as DFQATT and CDR2 as SNEGSKA (reference sequence). Unmatched junction bases numbered 7, after V lost 3 bases and J lost 0 bases. This CDR3 is CSARDRLLYQETQYF. CDR3 nucleotide sequence: TGCAGTGCTAGGGACAGGCTGCTGTACCAAGAGACCCAGTACTTC.

The genes are TRBV4-2 and TRBJ1-2; TRBD1 matches 10 bases. CDR3 length: 16 amino acids. Germline loops: CDR1 LGHNA, CDR2 YNFKEQ. Trimming removed 1 base from V and 0 bases from J; junction bases left unmatched: 2. CDR3 protein: CASSQAGQGANYGYTF. The CDR3 DNA is TGTGCCAGCAGCCAAGCCGGACAGGGGGCTAACTATGGCTACACCTTC.

This clonotype appeared a few times. The V call is TRBV28, the J call TRBJ1-1; D is unclear. Germline V lookup: CDR1 MDHEN, CDR2 SYDVKM. The CDR3 loop spans 12 amino acids. Trimming cost V 3 bases and J 8 bases, with 10 bases left between them. Here the CDR3 reads CASSLGSPEAFF. The CDR3 DNA is TGTGCCAGCAGTTTGGGAAGTCCCGAAGCTTTCTTT.

This clonotype was picked up many times. The genes are TRBV12-3 or TRBV12-4 and TRBJ2-7, with 9 bases fitting TRBD2. Trimming removed 4 bases from V and 1 base from J; junction bases left unmatched: 5. CDR3 length: 15 residues. The CDR3: CASSYAGGPSYEQYF. Written as DNA, the CDR3 is TGTGCCAGCAGTTATGCGGGGGGGCCGTCCTACGAGCAGTACTTC.

This clonotype was detected many times. The chain combines TRBV28 with TRBJ1-1; D not certain. V shed 1 base and J shed 2 bases, with 8 bases lying between them. Germline CDR1 MDHEN, CDR2 SYDVKM. The CDR3 spans 14 residues. CDR3 loop: CASSLFAANTEAFF. In DNA form, the CDR3 reads TGTGCCAGCAGTTTATTTGCTGCTAACACTGAAGCTTTCTTT. Based on the CDR3 plus reference TRBV28 and TRBJ1-1, the full variable domain is DVKVTQSSRYLVKRTGEKVFLECVQDMDHENMFWYRQDPGLGLRLIYFSYDVKMKEKGDIPEGYSVSREKKERFSLILESASTNQTSMYLCASSLFAANTEAFFGQGTRLTVV.

This clonotype has a count of ten or more. This chain connects TRBV5-1 to TRBJ2-1; 7 bases are a match to TRBD1. Germline V CDR1 and CDR2: SGHRS, YFSETQ. V lost 2 bases to trimming and J lost 3 bases; unmatched junction nucleotides: 8. The CDR3 spans 16 residues. The CDR3 region is CASSLVQRDSYNEQFF. The CDR3 nucleotides are TGCGCCAGCAGCTTAGTACAAAGGGACAGCTACAATGAGCAGTTCTTC.